The 29 T cell receptor beta chains reported below all come from one sample, sequenced in a study of T cells in localized non-small cell lung cancer. Profiling relied on immunoSEQ multiplex PCR, and the TCRdb table lists in-frame clones only, not all of them. This table holds over 20,000 clones, less than 90% found once. The sequences come from peripheral blood, collected before any cancer treatment. The receptors derive from a male donor at least 60 years old with stage I squamous cell lung carcinoma.

This chain connects TRBV6-1 to TRBJ2-1; 9 nucleotides match TRBD2. The J segment lost 12 bases and the V segment lost 5 bases, leaving 5 bases of the junction unmatched. The germline gives CDR1 MNHNS, CDR2 SASEGT. The CDR3 runs 12 residues. The CDR3, as DNA: TGTGCCAGCAGTCCTAGCGGGACGGGGCAGTTCTTC. Its translation: CASSPSGTGQFF.

The chain joins TRBV6-1 to TRBJ1-1; the D is unclear. From germline, CDR1 is MNHNS and CDR2 SASEGT. The CDR3 consists of 13 residues. Trimming removed 6 bases from V and 0 bases from J, with 8 bases in between. CDR3 in amino acids: CASSLEMNTEAFF. The CDR3 DNA follows: TGTGCCAGCAGCCTAGAGATGAACACTGAAGCTTTCTTT.

The chain is built from TRBV7-9 and TRBJ2-2; D is ambiguous. Looked up from germline, CDR1 is SEHNR and CDR2 is FQNEAQ (reference sequence). Trimming pared 7 bases from V and 6 bases from J, leaving 15 bases between. This CDR3 has 14 residues. CDR3: CASTPPGLAGELFF. The CDR3, as DNA: TGTGCCAGCACCCCTCCTGGGTTAGCCGGGGAGCTGTTTTTT.

The DNA of the CDR3 is TGTGCCAGCATCCCGACAGGGGGAAACACTGAAGCTTTCTTT. Protein sequence: CASIPTGGNTEAFF. The rearrangement uses TRBV6-6 and TRBJ1-1; 9 bases match TRBD1. The CDR3 runs to 14 residues. The ends lost 7 bases at V and 2 bases at J; junction bases unmatched: 5. Germline V gene lookup returns CDR1 MNHNY and CDR2 SVGAGI (reference sequence).

The V call is TRBV5-4, the J call TRBJ2-3, with 8 bases lining up with TRBD2. V gave up 0 bases and J gave up 2 bases; unmatched junction bases: 2. The germline V gene encodes CDR1 SGHNT and CDR2 YYREEE (reference sequence). This CDR3 spans 15 amino acids. The CDR3 reads CASSLGRGVTDTQYF. CDR3 nucleotides: TGTGCCAGCAGCTTGGGGCGGGGGGTCACAGATACGCAGTATTTT.

This chain uses TRBV6-5 with TRBJ1-5; 7 bases map to TRBD1. The CDR3 consists of 13 residues. With 7 bases clipped from V and 7 bases from J, the junction kept 7 bases outside the gene matches. Germline CDR1 and CDR2: MNHEY and SVGAGI. The CDR3: CASKGAQGQPQHF. The CDR3 nucleotides read TGTGCCAGCAAGGGGGCCCAGGGCCAGCCCCAGCATTTT.

The rearrangement links TRBV20-1 to TRBJ2-3, with no clear D. The CDR3 contains 11 residues. The germline V gene encodes CDR1 DFQATT and CDR2 SNEGSKA (reference sequence). The ends were cut back, 3 bases at V and 6 bases at J, with 7 bases in the middle. The CDR3, as DNA: TGCAGTGCTAGTTTGAAGGATACGCAGTATTTT. Translating gives CSASLKDTQYF.

CDR3 region: CASSQNRDREAFF. In DNA form, the CDR3 reads TGTGCCAGCAGTCAAAACCGGGACAGGGAAGCTTTCTTT. The V gene is TRBV6-5, the J gene TRBJ1-1; 8 nucleotides match TRBD1. V lost 5 bases and J lost 8; bases outside the gene matches: 7. CDR3 size: 13 residues. Germline V gene data show CDR1 as MNHEY and CDR2 as SVGAGI.

The V and J genes are TRBV18 and TRBJ1-5, with D possibly TRBD1 on 6 matching bases. The CDR3 is 16 amino acids. The V gene's germline CDR1 is KGHSH and CDR2 LQKENI. V was trimmed by 0 bases and J by 3 bases, leaving 12 bases between them. The CDR3 reads CASSPPPGGSNQPQHF. Written as DNA, the CDR3 is TGTGCCAGCTCACCACCACCGGGGGGCTCCAATCAGCCCCAGCATTTT.

V and J are TRBV9 and TRBJ1-2; TRBD1 might be the D (6 bases). CDR1 SGDLS and CDR2 YYNGEE come from the germline V gene. The CDR3 sequence is 15 residues long. Between the trimmed V and J ends, which lost 0 bases and 3 bases, there was a span of 12 bases. The CDR3: CASSVGQVLDYGYTF. CDR3 bases: TGTGCCAGCAGCGTAGGACAGGTGCTAGACTATGGCTACACCTTC. The full variable domain, completed using reference TRBV9 and TRBJ1-2, is DSGVTQTPKHLITATGQRVTLRCSPRSGDLSVYWYQQSLDQGLQFLIQYYNGEERAKGNILERFSAQQFPDLHSELNLSSLELGDSALYFCASSVGQVLDYGYTFGSGTRLTVV.

The rearrangement links TRBV2 to TRBJ1-1; D not resolved. From germline, CDR1 is SNHLY and CDR2 FYNNEI. This CDR3 comprises 13 residues. Trimming stripped 5 bases from V and 4 bases from J, with 11 bases between. The CDR3 loop reads CASSRGGSTEAFF. In DNA, the CDR3 is TGTGCCAGCAGTCGGGGTGGGTCCACTGAAGCTTTCTTT.

The J gene is TRBJ1-6, the V gene TRBV6-6; D remains ambiguous. Germline V gene sequence: CDR1 MNHNY, CDR2 SVGAGI (reference sequence). The CDR3 covers 12 residues. The ends were cut back, 8 bases at V and 5 bases at J, with 7 bases in the middle. CDR3 sequence reads: CASERDNSPLHF. CDR3 sequence (DNA): TGTGCCAGCGAGAGAGATAATTCACCCCTCCACTTT.

This clone was detected once. The chain couples TRBV23-1 to TRBJ1-6, with 9 bases that match TRBD1. TRBV23-1 is assigned to the ORF class and has an uncertain function. After removal of 7 bases from V and 8 bases from J, the junction contained 15 bases not matched to a gene. The CDR3 length is 17 residues. The CDR3, as DNA: TGCGCCAGCACGGGGGACAGGGTAAAGGATATCGATTCACCCCTCCACTTT. As protein: CASTGDRVKDIDSPLHF.

The CDR3 bases are TGCGCCAGCAGCAAACAGAGGAACACCGGGGAGCTGTTTTTT. This encodes CASSKQRNTGELFF. J is TRBJ2-2 and V is TRBV5-1; D gene ambiguous. CDR1 is SGHRS and CDR2 is YFSETQ in the germline V gene. The CDR3 loop spans 14 amino acids. Trimming took 4 bases from V and 1 from J, leaving 8 bases between them.

This chain connects TRBV7-9 to TRBJ1-6; D is unclear. Germline values: CDR1 SEHNR, CDR2 FQNEAQ (reference sequence). The V end lost 1 base, the J end lost 7 bases, and 11 bases lay between the germline ends. The CDR3 consists of 15 residues. For the CDR3, the DNA is TGTGCCAGCAGCTTAGGGTCAGCAGAAAATTCACCCCTCCACTTT. Translated, it gives CASSLGSAENSPLHF.

The chain uses TRBV18 and TRBJ1-2, with D maybe TRBD1 (6 bases). This CDR3 spans 14 amino acids. V shed 4 bases and J shed 2 bases, with 11 bases lying between them. The V gene's germline CDR1 is KGHSH and CDR2 LQKENI. The CDR3 here is CASSQEGGNYGYTF. The CDR3, as DNA: TGTGCCAGCTCACAAGAGGGGGGGAACTATGGCTACACCTTC.

The CDR3 DNA follows: TGTGCCAGCAGCTTACAAGCGGGAGAATCAGGGGAGCAGTTCTTC. Translated: CASSLQAGESGEQFF. V and J are TRBV7-2 and TRBJ2-1; 8 positions match TRBD2. This CDR3 comprises 15 residues. V shed 2 bases, J shed 10 bases, and the junction held 10 bases outside the gene matches. The germline gives CDR1 SGHTA, CDR2 FQGNSA.

This rearrangement joins TRBV29-1 to TRBJ2-1; 7 positions agree with TRBD2. CDR3 size: 13 residues. V trimming: 7 bases; J trimming: 4 bases; junction bases outside the gene matches: 7. Germline CDR1 reads SQVTM; CDR2 reads ANQGSEA. The CDR3 bases are TGCAGCGCTGAGATTAGCGGGTACAATGAGCAGTTCTTC. This codes for CSAEISGYNEQFF.

The genes are TRBV30 and TRBJ1-2; 9 bases fit TRBD1. Trimming at V came to 8 bases and at J to 8 bases, leaving 15 bases not matched to a gene. Germline-derived CDR1 and CDR2 are GTSNPN and SVGIG (reference sequence). The CDR3 length is 14 residues. The CDR3 loop reads CALRQGGSLGGYTF. As DNA, the CDR3 is TGTGCCCTACGACAGGGGGGTTCCTTAGGGGGCTACACCTTC.

This clone was recorded once. The chain links TRBV19 to TRBJ2-3; D may be TRBD1 (6 bases). Germline assignment: CDR1 LNHDA and CDR2 SQIVND (reference sequence). V gave up 5 bases and J gave up 2 bases, with 20 bases separating them. CDR3 size: 17 residues. In DNA, the CDR3 is TGTGCCAGTAGTCGAGCTCGCCAGGGGTCCCTCACAGATACGCAGTATTTT. It specifies CASSRARQGSLTDTQYF.

The chain carries TRBV5-1 and TRBJ2-5; TRBD1 matches 8 bases. Trimming cost V 4 bases and J 5 bases; bases outside gene matches: 7. The CDR3 contains 14 residues. Germline loops: CDR1 SGHRS, CDR2 YFSETQ. CDR3 protein: CASSLGQVVETQYF. The CDR3 DNA follows: TGCGCCAGCAGCCTGGGACAGGTGGTGGAGACCCAGTACTTC.

The rearrangement links TRBV14 to TRBJ2-7; TRBD2 aligns across 7 bases. V was clipped by 1 base and J by 3 bases; unmatched bases: 3. CDR1 and CDR2 (germline): SGHDN, FVKESK. CDR3 size: 14 residues. Written as DNA, the CDR3 is TGTGCCAGCAGCCAAGCGGGAGGCCTCTACGAGCAGTACTTC. Amino acids: CASSQAGGLYEQYF.

V usage is TRBV19 and J usage is TRBJ1-6; D remains ambiguous. This CDR3 is 13 amino acids long. Trimming pared 0 bases from V and 10 bases from J, leaving 7 bases between. The germline gives CDR1 LNHDA, CDR2 SQIVND (reference sequence). The DNA for the CDR3 is TGTGCCAGTAGTATAGAGAGAAGCTCACCCCTCCACTTT. Its protein product is CASSIERSSPLHF. Full variable domain (remainder filled in from reference TRBV19 and TRBJ1-6): DGGITQSPKYLFRKEGQNVTLSCEQNLNHDAMYWYRQDPGQGLRLIYYSQIVNDFQKGDIAEGYSVSREKKESFPLTVTSAQKNPTAFYLCASSIERSSPLHFGNGTRLTVT.

This clone has only a few counts. A read error may account for a junction end that differs from germline. The chain has TRBV5-1 and TRBJ1-2; perhaps TRBD1 as D (6 bases). The CDR3 sequence is 14 residues long. The germline CDR1 and CDR2 sequences are SGHRS and YFSETQ. The CDR3 here is CASSVPGHNYGYTF. CDR3 nucleotides: TGTGCCAGCAGTGTTCCGGGACACAACTATGGCTACACCTTC.

This sequence joins TRBV9 and TRBJ2-1; TRBD1 aligns across 7 bases. Germline CDR1 and CDR2: SGDLS and YYNGEE. This CDR3 has 18 amino acids. Losses at the gene ends were 4 bases for V and 7 bases for J; bases not matched to a gene: 20. The CDR3 DNA reads TGTGCCAGCAGCCCTAAATATTACGGGACAGAAAATGCGAATGAGCAGTTCTTC. Residues: CASSPKYYGTENANEQFF.

V and J are TRBV19 and TRBJ1-4, with 9 bases that match TRBD1. Germline CDR1 and CDR2: LNHDA and SQIVND (reference sequence). Trimming cost V 5 bases and J 0 bases; bases outside gene matches: 7. The CDR3 has 17 residues. CDR3 nucleotide sequence: TGTGCCAGTAGTCGCCGGGACAGGGATACAACTAATGAAAAACTGTTTTTT. It translates to CASSRRDRDTTNEKLFF. The whole variable domain, remainder taken from reference TRBV19 and TRBJ1-4, is DGGITQSPKYLFRKEGQNVTLSCEQNLNHDAMYWYRQDPGQGLRLIYYSQIVNDFQKGDIAEGYSVSREKKESFPLTVTSAQKNPTAFYLCASSRRDRDTTNEKLFFGSGTQLSVL.

V and J are TRBV2 and TRBJ2-2; D call uncertain. Deletions cut 5 bases from V and 1 base from J, with 5 bases between. This CDR3 region has 13 residues. CDR1 and CDR2 (germline): SNHLY, FYNNEI. Here the CDR3 reads CASSLRNTGELFF. CDR3 in DNA: TGTGCCAGCAGTCTCAGGAACACCGGGGAGCTGTTTTTT.

This sequence joins TRBV10-1 and TRBJ2-2; D might be TRBD2 (6 bases). V was shortened by 6 bases and J by 6 bases, with 11 bases between the two germline ends. CDR3 length equals 13 residues. Germline-derived CDR1 and CDR2 are WNHNN and SYGVQD (reference sequence). The CDR3 region is CASSPGRPGELFF. The CDR3 nucleotides read TGCGCCAGCAGCCCAGGGAGGCCCGGGGAGCTGTTTTTT.

The chain employs TRBV7-8 and TRBJ2-6; tentatively, D is TRBD2 (5 bases). The ends were cut back, 5 bases at V and 2 bases at J, with 10 bases in the middle. The CDR3 is made up of 15 amino acids. The V gene's germline CDR1 is SGHVS and CDR2 FQNEAQ. The DNA for the CDR3 is TGTGCCAGCAGCAGTGTGAGGGCTGGGGCCAACGTCCTGACTTTC. Its translation: CASSSVRAGANVLTF.